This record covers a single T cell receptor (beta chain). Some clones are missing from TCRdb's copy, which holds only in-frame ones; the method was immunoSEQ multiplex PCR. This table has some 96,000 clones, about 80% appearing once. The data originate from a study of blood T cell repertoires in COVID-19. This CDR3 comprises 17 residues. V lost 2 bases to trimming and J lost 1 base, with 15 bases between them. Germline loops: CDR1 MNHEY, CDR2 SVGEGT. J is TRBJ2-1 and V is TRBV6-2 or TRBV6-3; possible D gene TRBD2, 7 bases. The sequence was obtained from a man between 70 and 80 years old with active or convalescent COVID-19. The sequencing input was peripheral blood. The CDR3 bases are TGTGCCAGCAGTTACCTCTCCGGGGGGCTGTCCTACAATGAGCAGTTCTTC. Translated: CASSYLSGGLSYNEQFF.